This TCR beta chain was recorded in a study of T cell responses to AZD1222 COVID-19 vaccine. Regarding the study as a whole: Spike-specific TCR repertoires showed rising breadth and depth after two AZD1222 doses.

As regards this clone: Antigen unknown.

Measured with immunoSEQ multiplex PCR; TCRdb has only the in-frame clones, and not every one. Of 140,000 or so clones in the sample, about 90% were seen once. The CDR3 is 16 residues long. CDR1 is MDHEN and CDR2 is SYDVKM in the germline V gene. Deletions cut 5 bases from V and 3 bases from J, with 17 bases between. This receptor was identified in an adult who received the MenACWY meningococcal vaccine as a control. V and J are TRBV28 and TRBJ1-3, with D possibly matching TRBD1 (5 bases). Material: peripheral blood, obtained 28 days after the second dose of the MenACWY control vaccine. CDR3 DNA sequence: TGTGCCAGCAGTGAGAGACAGCCCTCCTTTGGAAACACCATATATTTT. This codes for CASSERQPSFGNTIYF.